The 25 T cell receptor beta chains below were found in one sample sequenced in a study of blood T cell repertoires in COVID-19. Profiled with immunoSEQ multiplex PCR; TCRdb holds only in-frame clones, not every one. Of about 57,000 clones listed, around 76% were seen once; the top ten hold less than 25%. Sequenced: peripheral blood. The source is an older woman with acute or convalescent COVID-19.

The J gene is TRBJ1-6, the V gene TRBV27; TRBD1 agrees at 7 bases. This CDR3 is built from 16 residues. CDR1 MNHEY and CDR2 SMNVEV come from the germline V gene (reference sequence). V lost 5 bases and J lost 4; bases outside the gene matches: 8. CDR3 sequence reads: CASSGTGASYNSPLHF. As DNA, the CDR3 is TGTGCCAGCAGTGGAACAGGGGCTTCGTATAATTCACCCCTCCACTTT.

This clone was seen just once. The chain combines TRBV7-8 with TRBJ1-2; D call uncertain. CDR3 length: 14 amino acids. V lost 5 bases and J lost 4, with 14 bases in between. CDR1 and CDR2 from the germline V gene are SGHVS and FQNEAQ. CDR3 in amino acids: CASSADDGIYGYTF. The CDR3 region has the DNA TGTGCCAGCAGCGCAGATGACGGGATCTATGGCTACACCTTC.

The sample holds a few counts of this clone. V is TRBV18 and J is TRBJ2-4; 7 positions match TRBD1. Unmatched junction bases numbered 18, after V lost 5 bases and J lost 2 bases. CDR1 is KGHSH and CDR2 is LQKENI in the germline V gene. This CDR3 comprises 19 residues. CDR3 in DNA: TGTGCCAGCTCATCGGGCCGAACAGGGGCAAGTGGATCCAAAAACATTCAGTACTTC. This sequence encodes CASSSGRTGASGSKNIQYF.

The chain links TRBV9 to TRBJ2-5, with TRBD2 identical over 15 bases. Trimming cost V 0 bases and J 5 bases; bases outside gene matches: 2. Germline V gene data show CDR1 as SGDLS and CDR2 as YYNGEE. The CDR3 totals 16 residues. Here the CDR3 reads CASSVGTSGGAETQYF. DNA of the CDR3: TGTGCCAGCAGCGTAGGGACTAGCGGGGGGGCGGAGACCCAGTACTTC.

The V gene is TRBV4-2, the J gene TRBJ1-3, with D possibly being TRBD1 (5 bases). The CDR3 loop spans 16 amino acids. The germline V gene encodes CDR1 LGHNA and CDR2 YNFKEQ. Between the trimmed V and J ends, which lost 3 bases and 0 bases, there was a span of 12 bases. This CDR3 reads CASSQRVGDSGNTIYF. CDR3 nucleotides: TGTGCCAGCAGCCAGAGAGTAGGGGACTCTGGAAACACCATATATTTT.

The chain employs TRBV9 and TRBJ1-3; 8 bases agree with TRBD1. Germline CDR1 SGDLS, CDR2 YYNGEE. With V trimmed by 4 bases and J by 2 bases, 14 bases remained unmatched. The CDR3 is 18 residues long. The CDR3 DNA is TGTGCCAGCAGCCCCCCCGGGAACCCACAGGGGGCTGGAAACACCATATATTTT. As protein: CASSPPGNPQGAGNTIYF. The whole variable domain, filled in from reference TRBV9 and TRBJ1-3, reads DSGVTQTPKHLITATGQRVTLRCSPRSGDLSVYWYQQSLDQGLQFLIQYYNGEERAKGNILERFSAQQFPDLHSELNLSSLELGDSALYFCASSPPGNPQGAGNTIYFGEGSWLTVV.

The V and J genes are TRBV29-1 and TRBJ1-1; 8 nucleotides agree with TRBD1. J gave up 3 bases and V 7 bases, and 7 bases lay outside the gene matches. The CDR3 loop spans 13 amino acids. Germline CDR1 SQVTM, CDR2 ANQGSEA. CDR3 DNA sequence: TGCAGCGCCCAGACAGGGGTCCACACTGAAGCTTTCTTT. Translated: CSAQTGVHTEAFF.

This rearrangement joins TRBV2 to TRBJ2-1; TRBD2 matches 11 bases. Per the germline V gene, CDR1 is SNHLY and CDR2 is FYNNEI. This CDR3 has 19 residues. The junction had 11 bases not matched to a gene; V was cut back by 4 bases and J by 0 bases. CDR3 amino acids: CASSASPLAGGYSYNEQFF. The CDR3 nucleotides read TGTGCCAGCAGTGCCAGTCCCCTAGCGGGGGGTTACTCCTACAATGAGCAGTTCTTC. Full variable domain (rest looked up from reference TRBV2 and TRBJ2-1): EPEVTQTPSHQVTQMGQEVILRCVPISNHLYFYWYRQILGQKVEFLVSFYNNEISEKSEIFDDQFSVERPDGSNFTLKIRSTKLEDSAMYFCASSASPLAGGYSYNEQFFGPGTRLTVL.

The rearrangement links TRBV5-1 to TRBJ2-7; D is possibly TRBD2 (5 bases). Trimming cost V 4 bases and J 0 bases, with 20 bases left between them. CDR1 and CDR2 (germline): SGHRS, YFSETQ. The CDR3 length is 17 residues. In DNA, the CDR3 is TGCGCCAGCAGCCCCGACCCCCCGCGGGCCTACTCCTACGAGCAGTACTTC. Residues: CASSPDPPRAYSYEQYF.

The rearrangement joins TRBV7-6 to TRBJ1-5; 10 positions match TRBD1. CDR3 size: 16 residues. Germline values: CDR1 SGHVS, CDR2 FNYEAQ. After removal of 4 bases from V and 5 bases from J, the junction contained 8 bases not matched to a gene. CDR3 in amino acids: CASSSGTGDTDQPQHF. CDR3 DNA: TGTGCCAGCAGCTCAGGGACAGGGGATACTGATCAGCCCCAGCATTTT. The full variable domain, rest sourced from reference TRBV7-6 and TRBJ1-5, is GAGVSQSPRYKVTKRGQDVALRCDPISGHVSLYWYRQALGQGPEFLTYFNYEAQQDKSGLPNDRFSAERPEGSISTLTIQRTEQRDSAMYRCASSSGTGDTDQPQHFGDGTRLSIL.

The chain couples TRBV4-3 to TRBJ2-7; 9 nucleotides match TRBD1. Germline values: CDR1 LGHNA, CDR2 YSLEER. V lost 4 bases and J lost 2; bases outside the gene matches: 9. The CDR3 length is 16 residues. CDR3 DNA: TGCGCCAGCAGCCTTGGTGACAGGGGGGTAGCCTACGAGCAGTACTTC. Its translation: CASSLGDRGVAYEQYF.

The gene calls are TRBV10-3 and TRBJ1-5, with a tentative D call TRBD1 (5 bases). The germline gives CDR1 ENHRY, CDR2 SYGVKD. The CDR3 loop spans 14 amino acids. V was clipped by 0 bases and J by 7 bases, with 10 bases between them. CDR3 DNA sequence: TGTGCCATCAGTGAGTCACCAGGGTCCCAGCCCCAGCATTTT. Translating it yields CAISESPGSQPQHF.

The chain employs TRBV11-3 and TRBJ2-3; no firm D call. The CDR3 covers 14 residues. CDR1 and CDR2 from the germline V gene are SGHNT and YENEEA. The V and J ends lost 0 bases and 3 bases respectively, with 7 bases between them. The CDR3 sequence is CASSLDPGTDTQYF. In nucleotides, the CDR3 is TGTGCCAGCAGCTTAGATCCAGGTACAGATACGCAGTATTTT.

CDR3 in DNA: TGCAGCGCTTCGCCCAGGTACAATGAGCAGTTCTTC. Translated: CSASPRYNEQFF. This chain links TRBV29-1 with TRBJ2-1; D is uncertain. Germline-derived CDR1 and CDR2 are SQVTM and ANQGSEA. V was clipped by 7 bases and J by 4 bases, with 11 bases between them. This CDR3 is 12 amino acids long.

The genes are TRBV20-1 and TRBJ1-1; D unclear. The germline CDR1 and CDR2 sequences are DFQATT and SNEGSKA (reference sequence). The CDR3 is 11 residues long. The CDR3 nucleotides are TGCAGGGTTAATAGAGCAGGTCGAGCTTTCTTT. The encoded protein is CRVNRAGRAFF.

Here the CDR3 reads CATSDGYEQYF. CDR3 in DNA: TGTGCCACCAGTGACGGGTACGAGCAGTACTTC. The gene calls are TRBV24-1 and TRBJ2-7; D gene ambiguous. CDR1 is KGHDR, CDR2 SFDVKD, per germline. Trimming removed 4 bases from V and 4 bases from J, with 4 bases in between. The CDR3 has 11 residues.

This clone occurred once. The chain is built from TRBV6-5 and TRBJ2-1; D may be TRBD1 (5 bases). Germline assignment: CDR1 MNHEY and CDR2 SVGAGI. The CDR3 runs to 15 residues. Trimming cost V 10 bases and J 3 bases, with 19 bases left between them. This chain's CDR3 is CATRSGAQHYNEQFF. The CDR3 coding sequence is TGTGCCACCAGGAGTGGGGCGCAACACTACAATGAGCAGTTCTTC.

This chain joins TRBV3-1 (or the pseudogene TRBV3-2) and TRBJ2-7, with 11 positions matching TRBD2. This CDR3 spans 15 amino acids. Germline V gene lookup returns CDR1 LGHDT and CDR2 YNNKEL (reference sequence). V shed 2 bases, J shed 6 bases, and the junction held 6 bases outside the gene matches. This CDR3 reads CASSQYSGGGSEQYF. CDR3 coding DNA: TGTGCCAGCAGCCAATATAGCGGGGGGGGCTCCGAGCAGTACTTC.

V is TRBV27 and J is TRBJ2-2, with no clear D. Trimming left V 0 bases short and J 4 bases short, with 6 bases between. This CDR3 is 14 amino acids long. Germline-derived CDR1 and CDR2 are MNHEY and SMNVEV (reference sequence). CDR3 sequence reads: CASSLSASTGELFF. CDR3 coding DNA: TGTGCCAGCAGTTTATCGGCAAGCACCGGGGAGCTGTTTTTT.

This rearrangement joins TRBV6-6 to TRBJ2-7; a possible D gene is TRBD2 (6 bases). Germline V gene data show CDR1 as MNHNY and CDR2 as SVGAGI (reference sequence). CDR3 length: 15 amino acids. V lost 4 bases, J lost 1 base, and 14 bases lay in between. Written as DNA, the CDR3 is TGTGCCAGCAGTTTGTCCGGGACTGCGTCCTACGAGCAGTACTTC. It translates to CASSLSGTASYEQYF.

This clone was seen just once. The rearrangement uses TRBV9 and TRBJ2-5; 8 bases map to TRBD2. Trimming took 0 bases from V and 4 from J; bases not matched to a gene: 5. The CDR3 runs 15 residues. Germline CDR1 and CDR2: SGDLS and YYNGEE. CDR3 sequence reads: CASSVVRAGVETQYF. In nucleotides, the CDR3 is TGTGCCAGCAGCGTAGTGAGAGCGGGGGTAGAGACCCAGTACTTC.

The chain carries TRBV7-3 and TRBJ2-1; D possibly corresponds to TRBD2 (5 bases). Germline values: CDR1 SGHTA, CDR2 FQGTGA. The CDR3 runs 14 residues. V was clipped by 0 bases and J by 6 bases, with 9 bases between them. The CDR3 DNA is TGTGCCAGCAGCTTAACGTCACGGGGCAATGAGCAGTTCTTC. Translated: CASSLTSRGNEQFF.

Here the CDR3 DNA reads TGTGCCAGCAGCGGCCCCTTTGCATCATCCAGTTATGGCTACACCTTC. This encodes CASSGPFASSSYGYTF. The V call is TRBV9, the J call TRBJ1-2; no definite D call. The CDR3 length is 16 residues. CDR1 and CDR2 from the germline V gene are SGDLS and YYNGEE. The V gene lost 3 bases and the J gene lost 5 bases, with 20 bases spanning the gap.

The chain joins TRBV27 to TRBJ1-4; no clear D. Germline lookup yields CDR1 MNHEY and CDR2 SMNVEV (reference sequence). This CDR3 is 12 amino acids long. Trimming removed 3 bases at V and 8 bases at J, with 7 bases between. CDR3 region: CASSFPGEKLFF. In DNA form, the CDR3 reads TGTGCCAGCAGTTTTCCCGGGGAAAAACTGTTTTTT. Variable domain in full (rest from reference TRBV27 and TRBJ1-4): EAQVTQNPRYLITVTGKKLTVTCSQNMNHEYMSWYRQDPGLGLRQIYYSMNVEVTDKGDVPEGYKVSRKEKRNFPLILESPSPNQTSLYFCASSFPGEKLFFGSGTQLSVL.

This clone was observed once. The chain has TRBV9 and TRBJ2-2; D remains ambiguous. This CDR3 contains 14 residues. The V gene's germline CDR1 is SGDLS and CDR2 YYNGEE. V lost 0 bases and J 6 bases, leaving 9 bases between the germline ends. The CDR3, as DNA: TGTGCCAGCAGCGTAGGAGATGGTTCCGGGGAGCTGTTTTTT. Its protein is CASSVGDGSGELFF.